Below, one T cell receptor beta chain is given with its context. The antigen remains undetermined. Profiling relied on immunoSEQ multiplex PCR, and the TCRdb table lists in-frame clones only, not all of them. The repertoire holds around 30,000 clones, with approximately 94% as singletons. The J segment lost 0 bases and the V segment lost 0 bases, leaving 3 bases of the junction unmatched. Germline loops: CDR1 SGHRS, CDR2 YFSETQ. CDR3 length equals 16 residues. This sample stems from a study of T cells in localized non-small cell lung cancer. The study's findings and limits: Uninvolved neighboring lung showed the greatest T cell clonality, exceeding tumor. Longer overall survival associated with higher blood T cell density; shorter survival with higher adjacent-lung clonality. A single tumor region was sequenced, leaving heterogeneity possible. Among the top 100 tumor clones, a median approximately 62 appeared in adjacent lung.

Material: peripheral blood, obtained before any cancer treatment. The rearrangement joins TRBV5-1 to TRBJ1-3; TRBD1 matches 7 bases. This receptor was obtained from a woman aged 40-70 years with stage I lung adenocarcinoma. CDR3 amino acids: CASSLGQGRSGNTIYF. Here the CDR3 DNA reads TGCGCCAGCAGCTTGGGACAGGGACGCTCTGGAAACACCATATATTTT.